This T cell receptor (beta chain) was profiled in a study of beta chain features in type 1 diabetes. Study outcomes and limitations: Moderately but significantly shorter TCRB CDR3s were found in Type 1 diabetes patients in all four CD4+ subsets.

Germline V gives CDR1 SGHNT, CDR2 YYREEE (reference sequence). The CDR3 is 14 amino acids. Between the trimmed V and J ends, which lost 2 bases and 4 bases, there was a span of 9 bases. Researchers reported sorting CD4+ naive, central memory, regulatory and stem cell-like memory cells via CD45RO/CCR7/CD25/CD127/CD95/CD27. This clone was observed a single time. Its antigen is not known. cDNA synthesis used the whole RNA isolate, giving expressed TCRB sequences. Clones were read by immunoSEQ multiplex PCR, and TCRdb kept only the in-frame ones, dropping some. The sample has about 99,000 clones; roughly 28% are singletons.

The sequence was obtained from a young woman with type 1 diabetes. The rearrangement uses TRBV5-4 and TRBJ1-4, with D perhaps TRBD1 (6 bases). The sequenced sample consisted of central memory CD4+ T cells from blood. Written as DNA, the CDR3 is TGTGCCAGCAGCTTAAGGGGGGGTAATGAAAAACTGTTTTTT. It specifies CASSLRGGNEKLFF.